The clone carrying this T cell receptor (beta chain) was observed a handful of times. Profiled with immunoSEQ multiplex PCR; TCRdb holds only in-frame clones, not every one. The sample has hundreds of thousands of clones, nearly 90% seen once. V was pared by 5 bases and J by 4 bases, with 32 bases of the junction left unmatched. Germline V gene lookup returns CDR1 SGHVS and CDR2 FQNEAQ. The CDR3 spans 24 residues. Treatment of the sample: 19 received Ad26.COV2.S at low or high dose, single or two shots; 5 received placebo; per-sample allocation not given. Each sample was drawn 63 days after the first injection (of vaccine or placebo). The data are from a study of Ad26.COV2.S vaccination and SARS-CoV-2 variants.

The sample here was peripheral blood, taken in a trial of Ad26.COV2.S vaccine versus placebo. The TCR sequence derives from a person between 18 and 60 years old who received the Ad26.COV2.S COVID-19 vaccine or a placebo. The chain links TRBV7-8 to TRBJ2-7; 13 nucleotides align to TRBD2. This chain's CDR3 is CASSPGGRFNPGLAGEGGTYEQYV. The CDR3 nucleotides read TGTGCCAGCAGCCCTGGGGGACGCTTCAACCCCGGACTAGCGGGAGAGGGGGGTACATACGAGCAGTACGTC.